Shown below are 28 T cell receptor beta chains from a single sample sequenced in a study of blood T cell repertoires in COVID-19. Profiling relied on immunoSEQ multiplex PCR, and the TCRdb table lists in-frame clones only, not all of them. There are 270,000 or so clones in the sample; around nine tenths occur only once, and around 10% lies in the top ten. Specimen: peripheral blood. The receptor set was obtained from a woman in her twenties or thirties with COVID-19, enrolled during active disease.

As to this clone: Additional DNA sequences in this sample encode the identical CDR3. CDR3 sequence (DNA): TGCGCCAGCAGCCAGGACAGGGTGGGTTCACCCCTCCACTTT. Residues: CASSQDRVGSPLHF. This chain joins TRBV4-1 and TRBJ1-6; TRBD1 matches at 8 bases. Germline CDR1 MGHRA, CDR2 YSYEKL. Germline trimming cut 3 bases from V and 9 bases from J; bases unmatched to any gene: 4. This CDR3 contains 14 residues.

The chain uses TRBV29-1 and TRBJ1-1; the D gene is possibly TRBD1 (6 bases). The CDR3 covers 15 residues. Germline V gene sequence: CDR1 SQVTM, CDR2 ANQGSEA. The V end was cut by 4 bases, the J end by 2 bases, with 17 bases between. CDR3 amino acids: CSVGYRVNANTEAFF. Written as DNA, the CDR3 is TGCAGCGTTGGTTACAGGGTAAACGCAAACACTGAAGCTTTCTTT.

In its sample, this clone was seen once. This chain links TRBV2 with TRBJ1-5; no definite D call. From germline, CDR1 is SNHLY and CDR2 FYNNEI. V gave up 8 bases and J gave up 5 bases, with 10 bases separating them. This CDR3 spans 12 amino acids. The chain's CDR3 is CASGEVYQPQHF. DNA of the CDR3: TGTGCCAGCGGGGAGGTTTATCAGCCCCAGCATTTT.

The chain recombines TRBV19 with TRBJ1-1; D uncertain. V was cut by 3 bases and J by 6 bases, with 11 bases left in between. This CDR3 region has 13 residues. CDR1 LNHDA and CDR2 SQIVND come from the germline V gene (reference sequence). CDR3 residues: CASSMKVRAEAFF. The DNA of the CDR3 is TGTGCCAGTAGTATGAAAGTGAGGGCTGAAGCTTTCTTT.

The chain carries TRBV27 and TRBJ1-4, with D uncertain. Germline V gives CDR1 MNHEY, CDR2 SMNVEV (reference sequence). CDR3 size: 15 residues. Deletions cut 9 bases from V and 5 bases from J, with 19 bases between. CDR3 region: CASSETGGLNEKLFF. CDR3 bases: TGTGCCAGTTCTGAAACTGGAGGCTTGAATGAAAAACTGTTTTTT. The entire variable domain, with the rest obtained from reference TRBV27 and TRBJ1-4, is as follows: EAQVTQNPRYLITVTGKKLTVTCSQNMNHEYMSWYRQDPGLGLRQIYYSMNVEVTDKGDVPEGYKVSRKEKRNFPLILESPSPNQTSLYFCASSETGGLNEKLFFGSGTQLSVL.

This clone was recorded only once. J is TRBJ1-2 and V is TRBV7-9; TRBD1 might be the D (5 bases). Trimming cost V 4 bases and J 4 bases, with 16 bases left between them. Per the germline V gene, CDR1 is SEHNR and CDR2 is FQNEAQ (reference sequence). The CDR3 is 15 residues long. CDR3 residues: CASSSAGGIPYGYTF. The CDR3 DNA sequence: TGTGCCAGCAGCTCCGCCGGGGGTATCCCCTATGGCTACACCTTC.

This clone was seen a handful of times. The chain uses TRBV24-1 and TRBJ2-7; tentative D call: TRBD2 (6 bases). Germline V gives CDR1 KGHDR, CDR2 SFDVKD. The CDR3 covers 14 residues. The V end was cut by 2 bases, the J end by 5 bases, with 12 bases between. CDR3: CATSDSGGGNEQYF. CDR3 bases: TGTGCCACCAGTGATTCCGGTGGGGGGAACGAGCAGTACTTC.

This chain connects TRBV5-4 to TRBJ1-4; no firm D call. The CDR3 has 14 residues. V gave up 0 bases and J gave up 4 bases, with 7 bases separating them. From germline, CDR1 is SGHNT and CDR2 YYREEE (reference sequence). The CDR3 loop is CASSLVPNNEKLFF. CDR3 coding DNA: TGTGCCAGCAGCTTGGTTCCCAATAATGAAAAACTGTTTTTT.

This rearrangement joins TRBV7-9 to TRBJ1-5; 10 bases align to TRBD1. This CDR3 comprises 15 residues. Germline-derived CDR1 and CDR2 are SEHNR and FQNEAQ (reference sequence). The trim removed 3 bases at V and 2 bases at J, leaving 1 base unmatched. The CDR3 coding sequence is TGTGCCAGCAGCTTTGGGACAGGGGGCAATCAGCCCCAGCATTTT. Its translation: CASSFGTGGNQPQHF. Together with reference TRBV7-9 and TRBJ1-5, the CDR3 gives the full variable domain: DTGVSQNPRHKITKRGQNVTFRCDPISEHNRLYWYRQTLGQGPEFLTYFQNEAQLEKSRLLSDRFSAERPKGSFSTLEIQRTEQGDSAMYLCASSFGTGGNQPQHFGDGTRLSIL.

This clone was found once. The CDR3 nucleotides read TGTGCCAGCACCTCCCCCGGGACTGTTACAGATACGCAGTATTTT. Translation: CASTSPGTVTDTQYF. V gene TRBV5-8 combines with J gene TRBJ2-3; D possibly corresponds to TRBD2 (6 bases). V was clipped by 6 bases and J by 3 bases, with 17 bases between them. The CDR3 runs to 15 residues. Germline CDR1 and CDR2: SGHTS and YDEGEE.

J is TRBJ2-5 and V is TRBV27; 8 bases fit TRBD2. V was clipped by 6 bases and J by 1 base; unmatched bases: 7. Germline V gene lookup returns CDR1 MNHEY and CDR2 SMNVEV (reference sequence). This CDR3 has 15 residues. The CDR3 coding sequence is TGTGCCAGCAGCGCCCTGGCGGGGGGCCAAGAGACCCAGTACTTC. It translates to CASSALAGGQETQYF.

V and J are TRBV6-6 and TRBJ2-7, with a weak D call TRBD2 (6 bases). The CDR3 has 16 amino acids. In germline, CDR1 is MNHNY, CDR2 SVGAGI (reference sequence). Trimming removed 2 bases at V and 2 bases at J, with 16 bases between. CDR3 DNA sequence: TGTGCCAGCAGTTACCTTCTCGGGGGAAAGACCTACGAGCAGTACTTC. Its translation: CASSYLLGGKTYEQYF.

The rearrangement links TRBV6-6 to TRBJ1-2, with D possibly being TRBD1 (6 bases). This CDR3 comprises 14 residues. V was pared by 10 bases and J by 3 bases, with 18 bases between. In germline, CDR1 is MNHNY, CDR2 SVGAGI (reference sequence). The CDR3 loop reads CATHPRGQYYGYTF. CDR3 nucleotide sequence: TGTGCCACCCACCCCAGGGGCCAATACTATGGCTACACCTTC.

V gene TRBV5-1 combines with J gene TRBJ1-4; D not resolved. The length of the CDR3 is 14 residues. The germline CDR1 and CDR2 sequences are SGHRS and YFSETQ. The V and J ends lost 4 bases and 8 bases respectively, with 15 bases between them. CDR3 DNA sequence: TGCGCCAGCAGCCCAGGAACCGCGGGGGAAAAACTGTTTTTT. Amino acids: CASSPGTAGEKLFF.

This rearrangement joins TRBV7-9 to TRBJ1-2; 8 positions match TRBD1. V gave up 5 bases and J gave up 7 bases; unmatched junction bases: 21. Germline V lookup: CDR1 SEHNR, CDR2 FQNEAQ (reference sequence). The CDR3 sequence is 18 residues long. The CDR3, as DNA: TGTGCCAGCAGCCTAAGAAACCAGGACAGGGATGCCGTGGGTGGCTACACCTTC. Protein product: CASSLRNQDRDAVGGYTF.

V gene TRBV21-1 combines with J gene TRBJ2-5; the DNA was not used to check the table's D call, TRBD2. TRBV21-1 represents a pseudogene. This CDR3 contains 15 residues. The CDR3 DNA reads TGTGCCAGCAGCGCCCACGCTAGGAGGAGGGAGACCCAGTACTTC. This codes for CASSAHARRRETQYF.

This clone was seen once. The J gene is TRBJ1-4, the V gene TRBV11-2; tentative D call: TRBD1 (6 bases). Trimming stripped 1 base from V and 8 bases from J, with 14 bases between. This CDR3 has 15 residues. Germline V gene data show CDR1 as SGHAT and CDR2 as FQNNGV. DNA for the CDR3: TGTGCCAGCAGCTTAGTTTCAGGGGAGTACGAAAAACTGTTTTTT. Translation: CASSLVSGEYEKLFF.

Here the CDR3 reads CASSLSGEKRNYGYTF. The CDR3 DNA follows: TGTGCCAGCAGCTTATCAGGGGAGAAAAGAAACTATGGCTACACCTTC. The chain recombines TRBV7-9 with TRBJ1-2, with a tentative D call TRBD1 (6 bases). The CDR3 is 16 residues long. Trimming pared 2 bases from V and 2 bases from J, leaving 15 bases between. Germline values: CDR1 SEHNR, CDR2 FQNEAQ (reference sequence).

The chain joins TRBV7-8 to TRBJ1-1; 8 nucleotides line up with TRBD1. CDR3 size: 15 residues. Germline-derived CDR1 and CDR2 are SGHVS and FQNEAQ. V dropped 6 bases and J dropped 2; count of bases not matched to a gene: 8. CDR3 residues: CASRGTGAANTEAFF. The CDR3 coding sequence is TGTGCCAGCAGGGGGACAGGCGCGGCTAACACTGAAGCTTTCTTT.

The genes are TRBV9 and TRBJ2-3; TRBD2 is a possible D gene (6 bases). CDR3 length: 15 residues. Germline lookup yields CDR1 SGDLS and CDR2 YYNGEE. The V end was cut by 0 bases, the J end by 6 bases, with 14 bases between. CDR3: CASSVGSGYADTQYF. For the CDR3, the DNA is TGTGCCAGCAGCGTAGGGAGCGGGTACGCGGATACGCAGTATTTT.

The chain has TRBV5-1 and TRBJ1-1, with 7 bases fitting TRBD1. The V and J ends lost 5 bases and 5 bases, in that order; junction bases with no gene match: 9. The CDR3 sequence is 14 residues long. CDR1 is SGHRS, CDR2 YFSETQ, per germline. This chain's CDR3 is CASRFESGGTEAFF. The CDR3 nucleotides are TGCGCCAGCAGATTTGAATCAGGGGGGACTGAAGCTTTCTTT. Together with reference TRBV5-1 and TRBJ1-1, the CDR3 gives the full variable domain: KAGVTQTPRYLIKTRGQQVTLSCSPISGHRSVSWYQQTPGQGLQFLFEYFSETQRNKGNFPGRFSGRQFSNSRSEMNVSTLELGDSALYLCASRFESGGTEAFFGQGTRLTVV.

This CDR3 reads CAWSRGGYTF. DNA of the CDR3: TGTGCCTGGAGTCGCGGTGGCTACACCTTC. The genes are TRBV30 and TRBJ1-2; no clear D. V was pared by 2 bases and J by 7 bases, with 5 bases between. The germline V gene has CDR1 GTSNPN and CDR2 SVGIG (reference sequence). The CDR3 contains 10 residues.

This chain links TRBV19 with TRBJ2-6, with 9 bases lining up with TRBD1. The V gene end was trimmed by 3 bases and the J gene end by 3 bases; junction bases not matched to a gene: 6. The CDR3 consists of 17 residues. Germline CDR1 and CDR2: LNHDA and SQIVND (reference sequence). CDR3 in amino acids: CASSIRDRVRGANVLTF. The CDR3 DNA reads TGTGCCAGTAGTATCCGGGACAGGGTACGTGGGGCCAACGTCCTGACTTTC.

This chain joins TRBV19 and TRBJ2-5; TRBD1 agrees at 11 bases. The CDR3 loop spans 14 amino acids. The V and J ends lost 10 bases and 3 bases, in that order; junction bases with no gene match: 7. From germline, CDR1 is LNHDA and CDR2 SQIVND (reference sequence). The CDR3 DNA follows: TGTGCCACCAAGGACAGGGGGCGGAAAGAGACCCAGTACTTC. It specifies CATKDRGRKETQYF. Supplemented by reference TRBV19 and TRBJ2-5, the full variable domain reads DGGITQSPKYLFRKEGQNVTLSCEQNLNHDAMYWYRQDPGQGLRLIYYSQIVNDFQKGDIAEGYSVSREKKESFPLTVTSAQKNPTAFYLCATKDRGRKETQYFGPGTRLLVL.

DNA for the CDR3: TGTGCCAGCAGCCAAGGGTCCAAGGGAGGGTGGCTTTATAGCAATCAGCCCCAGCATTTT. This encodes CASSQGSKGGWLYSNQPQHF. This chain links TRBV3-1 (or the pseudogene TRBV3-2) with TRBJ1-5; D not certain. There are 20 residues in the CDR3. Germline V gene data show CDR1 as LGHDT and CDR2 as YNNKEL (reference sequence). Trimming removed 1 base from V and 0 bases from J, with 22 bases in between.

Concerning this clone: Other nucleotide sequences from this sample produce the same CDR3. The rearrangement uses TRBV27 and TRBJ1-2; D may be TRBD1 (5 bases). The germline V and J ends were trimmed by 2 bases and 4 bases, with 8 bases remaining between them. Germline CDR1 is MNHEY and CDR2 is SMNVEV (reference sequence). The CDR3 spans 13 residues. The CDR3: CASSLAGSYGYTF. CDR3 bases: TGTGCCAGCAGTTTAGCAGGGTCCTATGGCTACACCTTC.

In nucleotides, the CDR3 is TGTGCCAGCAAACTAGCGGGGTTCAACGAGCAGTACTTC. Residues: CASKLAGFNEQYF. The V call is TRBV2, the J call TRBJ2-7; 10 bases agree with TRBD2. J lost 5 bases, V lost 7 bases, and 5 bases had no gene match. Germline V gene lookup returns CDR1 SNHLY and CDR2 FYNNEI. The CDR3 totals 13 residues.

The V gene is TRBV7-2, the J gene TRBJ2-2, with TRBD2 as a possible D gene (5 bases). The CDR3 length is 14 residues. CDR1 SGHTA and CDR2 FQGNSA come from the germline V gene. V lost 1 base, J lost 4 bases, and 7 bases lay in between. CDR3 protein: CASSLETTTGELFF. Here the CDR3 DNA reads TGTGCCAGCAGCTTAGAGACTACCACCGGGGAGCTGTTTTTT.